This T cell receptor (beta chain) was recorded in a study of human T cells and chemical hapten exposure. Study-level background: Investigators sensitized about 2 cm by about 2 cm of upper inner arm skin with 2% DPC. Patients had diphenylcyclopropenone applied to the scalp weekly throughout the approximately 25-week study.

Study-level points and caveats: More PT1 expanded TCRs went with higher patch test scores.

As concerns this clonotype: The antigen is not known.

CDR3 length: 17 residues. Germline V lookup: CDR1 SGHVS, CDR2 FQNEAQ. With 2 bases removed from V and 2 bases from J, the gap between germline ends came to 18 bases. Time point: pre-sensitization, week 0. As for treatment: therapeutic diphenylcyclopropenone sensitization with weekly scalp DPC. TCRdb processed the RACE reads anew with MiXCR; each CDR3 protein has one entry. In the table there are 350,000 to 400,000 distinct CDR3 sequences, 4.5% to 5.5% of which are singletons. The sequence was collected from a woman between 50 and 59 years old with alopecia areata. Some clones in this sample may be carry-over from other donors' samples. The specimen comprised whole blood, sampled in connection with sensitization to the hapten diphenylcyclopropenone (DPC). This chain connects TRBV7-8 to TRBJ2-5; D gene uncertain. CDR3 region: CASSLTRVATAQETQYF. The CDR3 bases are TGTGCCAGCAGCTTAACCCGAGTGGCAACAGCGCAAGAGACCCAGTACTTC.